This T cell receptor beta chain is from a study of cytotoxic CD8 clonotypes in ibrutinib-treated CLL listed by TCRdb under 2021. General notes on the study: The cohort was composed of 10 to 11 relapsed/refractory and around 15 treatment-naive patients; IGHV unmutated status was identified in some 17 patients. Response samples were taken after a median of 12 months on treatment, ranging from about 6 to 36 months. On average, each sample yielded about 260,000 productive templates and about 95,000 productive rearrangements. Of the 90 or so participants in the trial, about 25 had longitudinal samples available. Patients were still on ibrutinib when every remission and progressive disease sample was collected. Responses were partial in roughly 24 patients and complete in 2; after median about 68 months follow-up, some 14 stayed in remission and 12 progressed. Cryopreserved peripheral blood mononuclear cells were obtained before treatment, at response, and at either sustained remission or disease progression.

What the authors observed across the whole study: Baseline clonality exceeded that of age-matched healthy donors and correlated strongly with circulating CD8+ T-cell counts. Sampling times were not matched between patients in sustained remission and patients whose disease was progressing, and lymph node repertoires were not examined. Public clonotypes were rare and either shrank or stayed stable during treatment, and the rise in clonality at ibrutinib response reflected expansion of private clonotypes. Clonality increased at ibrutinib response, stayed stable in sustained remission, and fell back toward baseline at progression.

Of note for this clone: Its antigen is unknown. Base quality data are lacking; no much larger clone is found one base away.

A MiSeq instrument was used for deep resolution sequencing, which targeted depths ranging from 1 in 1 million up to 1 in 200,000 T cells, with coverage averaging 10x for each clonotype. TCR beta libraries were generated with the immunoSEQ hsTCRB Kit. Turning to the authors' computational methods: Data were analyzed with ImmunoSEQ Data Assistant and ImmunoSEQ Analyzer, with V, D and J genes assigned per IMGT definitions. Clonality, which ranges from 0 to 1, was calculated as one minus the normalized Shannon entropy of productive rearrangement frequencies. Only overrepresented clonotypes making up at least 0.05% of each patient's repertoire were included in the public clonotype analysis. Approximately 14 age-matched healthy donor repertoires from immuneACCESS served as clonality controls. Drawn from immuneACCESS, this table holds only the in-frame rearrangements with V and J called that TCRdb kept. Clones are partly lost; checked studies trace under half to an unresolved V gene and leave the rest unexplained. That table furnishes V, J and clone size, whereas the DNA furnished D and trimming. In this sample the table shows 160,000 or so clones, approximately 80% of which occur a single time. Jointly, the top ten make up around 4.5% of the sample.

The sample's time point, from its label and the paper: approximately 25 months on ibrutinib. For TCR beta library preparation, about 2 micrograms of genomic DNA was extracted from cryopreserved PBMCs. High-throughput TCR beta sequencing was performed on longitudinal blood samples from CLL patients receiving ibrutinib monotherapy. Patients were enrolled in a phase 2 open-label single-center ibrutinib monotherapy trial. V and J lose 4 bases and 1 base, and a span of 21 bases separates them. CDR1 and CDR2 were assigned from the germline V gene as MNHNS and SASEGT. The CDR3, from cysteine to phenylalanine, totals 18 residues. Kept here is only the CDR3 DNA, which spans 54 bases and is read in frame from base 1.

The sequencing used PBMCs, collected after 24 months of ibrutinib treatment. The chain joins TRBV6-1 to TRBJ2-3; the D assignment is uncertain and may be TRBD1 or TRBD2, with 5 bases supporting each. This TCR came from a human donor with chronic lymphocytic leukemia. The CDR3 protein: CASSGSWGSGYGTDTQYF. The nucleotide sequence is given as TGTGCCAGCAGTGGGTCCTGGGGGTCAGGGTACGGCACAGATACGCAGTATTTT.